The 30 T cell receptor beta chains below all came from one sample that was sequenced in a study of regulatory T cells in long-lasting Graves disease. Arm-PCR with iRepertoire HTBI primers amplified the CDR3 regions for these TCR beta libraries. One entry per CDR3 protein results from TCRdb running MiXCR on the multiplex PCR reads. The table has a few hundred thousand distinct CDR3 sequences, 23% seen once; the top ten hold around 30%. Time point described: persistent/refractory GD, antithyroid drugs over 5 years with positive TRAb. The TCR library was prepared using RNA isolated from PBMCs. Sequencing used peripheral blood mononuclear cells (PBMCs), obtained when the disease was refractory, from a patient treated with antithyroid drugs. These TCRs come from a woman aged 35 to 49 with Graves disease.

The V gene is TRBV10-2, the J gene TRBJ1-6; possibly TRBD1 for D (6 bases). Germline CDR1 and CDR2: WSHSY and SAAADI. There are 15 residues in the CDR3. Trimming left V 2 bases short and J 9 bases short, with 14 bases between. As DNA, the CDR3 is TGCGCCAGCAGTGAGGCAGGGGATATTACTTCACCCCTCCACTTT. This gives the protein CASSEAGDITSPLHF.

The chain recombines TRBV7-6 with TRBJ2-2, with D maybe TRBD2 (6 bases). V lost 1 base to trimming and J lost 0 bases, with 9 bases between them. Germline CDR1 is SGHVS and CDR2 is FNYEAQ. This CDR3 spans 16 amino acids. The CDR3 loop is CASSLELASNTGELFF. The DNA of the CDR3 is TGTGCCAGCAGCTTAGAACTAGCCTCGAACACCGGGGAGCTGTTTTTT.

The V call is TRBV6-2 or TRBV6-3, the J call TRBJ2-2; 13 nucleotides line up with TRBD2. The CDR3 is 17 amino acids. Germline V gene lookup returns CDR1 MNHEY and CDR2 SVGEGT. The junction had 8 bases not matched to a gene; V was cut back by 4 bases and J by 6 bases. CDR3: CASSSWTSGSRAGELFF. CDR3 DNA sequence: TGTGCCAGCAGTTCCTGGACTAGCGGGAGTAGGGCCGGGGAGCTGTTTTTT.

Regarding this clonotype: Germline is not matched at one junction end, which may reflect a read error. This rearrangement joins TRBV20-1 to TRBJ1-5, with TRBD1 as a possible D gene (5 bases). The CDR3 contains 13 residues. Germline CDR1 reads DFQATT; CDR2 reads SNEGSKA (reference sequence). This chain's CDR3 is CSAGRDGKQPQHF. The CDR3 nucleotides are TGCAGTGCTGGGAGGGACGGCAAACAGCCCCAGCATTTT.

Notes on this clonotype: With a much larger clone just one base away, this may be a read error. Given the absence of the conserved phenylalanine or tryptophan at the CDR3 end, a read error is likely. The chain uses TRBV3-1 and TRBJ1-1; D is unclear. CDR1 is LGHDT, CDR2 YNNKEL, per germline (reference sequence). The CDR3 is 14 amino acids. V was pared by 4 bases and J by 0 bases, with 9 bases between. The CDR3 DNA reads TGTGCCAGCAGCCGTGGAAACGTGAACACTGAAGCTTTCCTT. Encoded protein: CASSRGNVNTEAFL.

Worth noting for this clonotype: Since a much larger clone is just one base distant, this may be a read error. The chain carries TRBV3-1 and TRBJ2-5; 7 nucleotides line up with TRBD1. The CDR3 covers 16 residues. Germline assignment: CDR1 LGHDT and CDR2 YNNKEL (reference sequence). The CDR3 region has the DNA TGTGTCAGCAGCCAGGGGGATGAGAACGTCGTAGAGACCCAGTACTTC. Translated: CVSSQGDENVVETQYF.

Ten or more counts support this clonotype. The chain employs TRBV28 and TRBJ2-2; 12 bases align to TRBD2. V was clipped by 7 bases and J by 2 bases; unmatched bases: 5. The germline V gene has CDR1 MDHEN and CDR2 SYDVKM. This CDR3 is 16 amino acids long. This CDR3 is CASKTSGRTNTGELFF. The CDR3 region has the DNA TGTGCCAGCAAAACTAGCGGGAGGACTAACACCGGGGAGCTGTTTTTT.

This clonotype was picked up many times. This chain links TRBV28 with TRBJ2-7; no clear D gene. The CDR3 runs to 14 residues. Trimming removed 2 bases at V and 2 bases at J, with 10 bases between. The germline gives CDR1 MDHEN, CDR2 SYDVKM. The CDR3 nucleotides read TGTGCCAGCAGTTTACCCCTCCAAGCCTACGAGCAGTACTTC. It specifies CASSLPLQAYEQYF.

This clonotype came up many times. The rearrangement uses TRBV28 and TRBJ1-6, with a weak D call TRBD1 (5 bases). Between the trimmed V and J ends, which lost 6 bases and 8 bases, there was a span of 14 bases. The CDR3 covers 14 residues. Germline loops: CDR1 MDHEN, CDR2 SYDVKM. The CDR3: CASSPPRVHSPLHF. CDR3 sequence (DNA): TGTGCCAGCAGCCCCCCCAGGGTACATTCACCCCTCCACTTT.

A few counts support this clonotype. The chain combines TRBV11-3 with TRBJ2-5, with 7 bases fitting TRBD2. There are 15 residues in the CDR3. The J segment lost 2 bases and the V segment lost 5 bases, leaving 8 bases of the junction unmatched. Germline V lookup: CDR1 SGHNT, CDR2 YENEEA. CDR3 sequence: CASSLGSSGQETQYF. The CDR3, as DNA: TGTGCCAGCAGCCTCGGTTCTAGCGGACAAGAGACCCAGTACTTC.

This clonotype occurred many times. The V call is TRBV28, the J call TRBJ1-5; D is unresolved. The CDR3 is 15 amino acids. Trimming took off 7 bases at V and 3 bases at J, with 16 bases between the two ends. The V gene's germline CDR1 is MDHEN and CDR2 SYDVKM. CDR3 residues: CASTYNRRLNQPQHF. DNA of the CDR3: TGTGCCAGCACCTACAATCGGCGTCTCAATCAGCCCCAGCATTTT.

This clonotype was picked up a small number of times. CDR3 sequence: CASSPGGLGRYNEQFF. The CDR3 DNA is TGTGCCAGCAGCCCTGGGGGACTAGGAAGGTACAATGAGCAGTTCTTC. This chain links TRBV12-3 or TRBV12-4 with TRBJ2-1; 8 nucleotides line up with TRBD2. The CDR3 runs to 16 residues. After removal of 6 bases from V and 4 bases from J, the junction contained 11 bases not matched to a gene.

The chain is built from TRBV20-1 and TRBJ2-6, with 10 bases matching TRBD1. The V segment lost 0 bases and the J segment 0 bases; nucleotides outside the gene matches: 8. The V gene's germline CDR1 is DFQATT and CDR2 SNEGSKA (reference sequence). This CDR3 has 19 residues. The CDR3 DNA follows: TGCAGTGCTAGAGATTCTCGAGGACAGGGGGGCTCTGGGGCCAACGTCCTGACTTTC. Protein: CSARDSRGQGGSGANVLTF.

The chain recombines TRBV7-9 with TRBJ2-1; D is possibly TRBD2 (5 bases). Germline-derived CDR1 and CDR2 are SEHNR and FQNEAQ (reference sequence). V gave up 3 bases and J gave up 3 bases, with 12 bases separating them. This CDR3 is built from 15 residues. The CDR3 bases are TGTGCCAGCAGCTTCGGGAACTCAGTCTACAATGAGCAGTTCTTC. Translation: CASSFGNSVYNEQFF.

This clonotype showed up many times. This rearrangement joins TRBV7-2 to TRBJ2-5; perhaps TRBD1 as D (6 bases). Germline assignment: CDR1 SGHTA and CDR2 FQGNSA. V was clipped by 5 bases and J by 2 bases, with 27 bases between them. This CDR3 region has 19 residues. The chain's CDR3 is CASSPRRGRGSSRQETQYF. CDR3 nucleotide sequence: TGTGCCAGCAGCCCACGTCGGGGCAGGGGTTCGTCTAGACAAGAGACCCAGTACTTC.

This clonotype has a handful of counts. In DNA form, the CDR3 reads TGTGCCATCAGTGAGGGGGCCCAAGAGACCCAGTACTTC. This codes for CAISEGAQETQYF. The chain links TRBV10-3 to TRBJ2-5; weak D call: TRBD1 (5 bases). CDR1 and CDR2 (germline): ENHRY, SYGVKD. CDR3 length equals 13 residues. Between the trimmed V and J ends, which lost 2 bases and 1 base, there was a span of 5 bases.

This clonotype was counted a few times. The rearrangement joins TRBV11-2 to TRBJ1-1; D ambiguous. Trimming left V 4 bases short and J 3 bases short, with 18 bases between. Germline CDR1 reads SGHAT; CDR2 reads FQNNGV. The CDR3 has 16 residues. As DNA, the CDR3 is TGTGCCAGCAGCTCCCCGGGCAGGTCGCCCTACACTGAAGCTTTCTTT. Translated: CASSSPGRSPYTEAFF. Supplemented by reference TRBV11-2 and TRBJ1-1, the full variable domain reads EAGVAQSPRYKIIEKRQSVAFWCNPISGHATLYWYQQILGQGPKLLIQFQNNGVVDDSQLPKDRFSAERLKGVDSTLKIQPAKLEDSAVYLCASSSPGRSPYTEAFFGQGTRLTVV.

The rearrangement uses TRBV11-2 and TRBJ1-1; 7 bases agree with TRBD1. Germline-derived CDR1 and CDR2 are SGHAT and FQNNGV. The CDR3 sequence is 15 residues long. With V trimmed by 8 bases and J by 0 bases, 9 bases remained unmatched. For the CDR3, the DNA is TGTGCCAGCGTTACCCCGGGACAGTTGAACACTGAAGCTTTCTTT. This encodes CASVTPGQLNTEAFF.

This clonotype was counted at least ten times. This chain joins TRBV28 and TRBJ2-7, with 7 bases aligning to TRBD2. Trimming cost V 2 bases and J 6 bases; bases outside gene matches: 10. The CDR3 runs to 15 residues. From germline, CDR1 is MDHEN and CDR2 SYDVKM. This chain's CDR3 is CASSLISAGVREQYF. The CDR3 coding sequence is TGTGCCAGCAGTTTAATCTCGGCGGGAGTTCGCGAGCAGTACTTC.

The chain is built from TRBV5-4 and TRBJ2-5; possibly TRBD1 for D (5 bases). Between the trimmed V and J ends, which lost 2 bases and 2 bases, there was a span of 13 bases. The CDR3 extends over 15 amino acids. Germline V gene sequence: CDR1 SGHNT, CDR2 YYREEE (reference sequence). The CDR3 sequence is CASSLPGSSQETQYF. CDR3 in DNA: TGTGCCAGCAGCTTACCAGGGTCATCACAAGAGACCCAGTACTTC.

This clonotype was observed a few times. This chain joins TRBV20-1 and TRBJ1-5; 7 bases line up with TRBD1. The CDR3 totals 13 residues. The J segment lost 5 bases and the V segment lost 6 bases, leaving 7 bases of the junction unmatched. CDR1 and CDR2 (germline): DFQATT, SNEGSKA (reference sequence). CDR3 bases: TGCAGTGCCCAGGGGGGAACGGATCAGCCCCAGCATTTT. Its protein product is CSAQGGTDQPQHF.

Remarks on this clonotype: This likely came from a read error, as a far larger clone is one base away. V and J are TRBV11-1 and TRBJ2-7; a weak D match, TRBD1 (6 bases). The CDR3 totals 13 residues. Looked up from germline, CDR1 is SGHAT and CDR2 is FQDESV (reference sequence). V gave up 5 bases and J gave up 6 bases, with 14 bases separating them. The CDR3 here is CASSRGGHCEQYF. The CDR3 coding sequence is TGTGCCAGCAGCCGAGGGGGACACTGCGAGCAGTACTTC.

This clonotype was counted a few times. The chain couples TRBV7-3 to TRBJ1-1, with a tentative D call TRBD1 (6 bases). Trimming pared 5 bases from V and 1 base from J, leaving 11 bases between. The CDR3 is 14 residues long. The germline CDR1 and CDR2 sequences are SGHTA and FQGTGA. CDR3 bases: TGTGCCAGCAGCAACCCGGGGGCGAACACTGAAGCTTTCTTT. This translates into CASSNPGANTEAFF. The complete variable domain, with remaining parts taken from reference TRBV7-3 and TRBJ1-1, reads GAGVSQTPSNKVTEKGKYVELRCDPISGHTALYWYRQSLGQGPEFLIYFQGTGAADDSGLPNDRFFAVRPEGSVSTLKIQRTERGDSAVYLCASSNPGANTEAFFGQGTRLTVV.

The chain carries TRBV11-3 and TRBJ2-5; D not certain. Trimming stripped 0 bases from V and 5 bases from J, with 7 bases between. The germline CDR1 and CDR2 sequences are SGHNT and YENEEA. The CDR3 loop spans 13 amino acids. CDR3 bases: TGTGCCAGCAGCTTAGAGTTCCGGGAGACCCAGTACTTC. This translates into CASSLEFRETQYF.

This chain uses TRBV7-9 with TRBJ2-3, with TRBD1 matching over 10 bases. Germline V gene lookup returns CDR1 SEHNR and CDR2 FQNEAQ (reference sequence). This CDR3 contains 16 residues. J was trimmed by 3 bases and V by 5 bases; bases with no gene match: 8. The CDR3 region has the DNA TGTGCCAGCAGCCCAAGACAGGGGGCGCTGACAGATACGCAGTATTTT. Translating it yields CASSPRQGALTDTQYF.

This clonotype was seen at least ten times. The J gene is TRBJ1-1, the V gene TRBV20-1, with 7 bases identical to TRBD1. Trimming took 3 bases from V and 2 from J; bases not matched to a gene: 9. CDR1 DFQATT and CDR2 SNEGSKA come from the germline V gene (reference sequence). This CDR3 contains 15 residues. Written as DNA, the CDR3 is TGCAGTGCTAGTTCAGGGGACAGAGCCAACACTGAAGCTTTCTTT. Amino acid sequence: CSASSGDRANTEAFF.

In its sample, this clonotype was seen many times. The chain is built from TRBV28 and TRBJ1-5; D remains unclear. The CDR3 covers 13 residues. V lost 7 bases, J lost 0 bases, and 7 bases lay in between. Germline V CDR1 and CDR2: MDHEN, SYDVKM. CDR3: CASTNSSNQPQHF. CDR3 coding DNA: TGTGCCAGCACTAACAGTAGCAATCAGCCCCAGCATTTT.

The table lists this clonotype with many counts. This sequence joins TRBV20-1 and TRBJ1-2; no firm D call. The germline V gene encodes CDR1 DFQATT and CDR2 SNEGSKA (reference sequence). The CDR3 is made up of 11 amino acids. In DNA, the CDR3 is TGCACCGCGACCTCAAGGCTAGGCTACACCTTC. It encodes CTATSRLGYTF.

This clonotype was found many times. CDR3 DNA: TGTGCCAGCAGCTTGGCACGGACCTACGAGCAGTACTTC. The encoded protein is CASSLARTYEQYF. This chain joins TRBV7-2 and TRBJ2-7; D gene unclear. The V end was cut by 3 bases, the J end by 2 bases, with 8 bases between. CDR1 SGHTA and CDR2 FQGNSA come from the germline V gene. The CDR3 length is 13 residues.

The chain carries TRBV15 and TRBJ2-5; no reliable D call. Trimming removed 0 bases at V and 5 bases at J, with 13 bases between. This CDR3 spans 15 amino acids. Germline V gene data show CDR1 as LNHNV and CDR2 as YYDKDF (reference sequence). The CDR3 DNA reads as TGTGCCACCAGCAGAGATCTGGCTAACCGGGAGACCCAGTACTTC. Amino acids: CATSRDLANRETQYF.